The clone carrying this T cell receptor beta chain was observed a single time. This sample is part of a study of T cell responses to AZD1222 COVID-19 vaccine. Germline loops: CDR1 MNHEY, CDR2 SVGAGI. The junction had 6 bases not matched to a gene; V was cut back by 7 bases and J by 0 bases. The CDR3 spans 15 residues. Measured with immunoSEQ multiplex PCR; TCRdb has only the in-frame clones, and not every one. The table shows about 92,000 clones, with more than 75% occurring only once. The receptor was isolated from an adult in good health. The gene calls are TRBV6-5 and TRBJ1-5; TRBD1 matches 7 bases. The sample in question was peripheral blood, obtained on day 0 of AZD1222 vaccination. The CDR3 bases are TGTGCCAGCAACCCCCAGGGGGATAGCAATCAGCCCCAGCATTTT. Protein product: CASNPQGDSNQPQHF.